This T cell receptor beta chain was sequenced for a study of T cell repertoires in cytomegalovirus infection. Study-level background: Through public TCR beta signatures, both CMV infection and matching HLA type were indicated.

This clonotype was observed at least ten times. MiXCR, run by TCRdb on the reads, gives a single entry per CDR3 protein. The table shows 630,000 or so distinct CDR3 sequences, with around 24% occurring only once. Trimming took 5 bases from V and 3 from J, leaving 26 bases between them. CDR3 length equals 20 residues. Germline CDR1 and CDR2: SGHTA and FQGNSA. This receptor was identified in a human donor in good health (CMV status not recorded). Some clones in this sample may be carry-over from other donors' samples. The genes are TRBV7-2 and TRBJ2-6; perhaps TRBD1 as D (6 bases). Sequenced sample: CD8+ T cells from PBMCs. The chain's CDR3 is CASSPENPGQGVFGANVLTF. CDR3 bases: TGTGCCAGCAGCCCTGAAAACCCGGGACAAGGTGTCTTTGGGGCCAACGTCCTGACTTTC.